Shown below are 27 T cell receptor beta chains from a single sample sequenced in a study of vaccination effects on CD4 cells after COVID-19. What these receptors recognize is not known. Investigators separated out CD4+ T cells once less than 11 days of culture had passed. Using immunoSEQ multiplex PCR, the repertoire was profiled, and TCRdb retains in-frame clones only, with some absent. The table lists tens of thousands of clones, about four fifths of them singletons, with around 2.9% in the top ten. The sample here was CD4+ T cells from PBMCs cultured without peptide, taken before COVID-19 vaccination. The source of these receptors is a human donor who received a COVID-19 vaccine.

The V gene is TRBV27, the J gene TRBJ2-2; no reliable D call. Trimming removed 8 bases at V and 6 bases at J, with 10 bases between. CDR3 length equals 12 residues. Per the germline V gene, CDR1 is MNHEY and CDR2 is SMNVEV (reference sequence). CDR3: CASQTWAGELFF. The CDR3 bases are TGTGCCAGCCAAACCTGGGCCGGGGAGCTGTTTTTT.

This chain connects TRBV30 to TRBJ1-3; 7 positions match TRBD1. V was clipped by 2 bases and J by 2 bases; unmatched bases: 3. CDR1 and CDR2 (germline): GTSNPN, SVGIG (reference sequence). This CDR3 is built from 14 residues. The CDR3 loop is CAWSTGDPGNTIYF. For the CDR3, the DNA is TGTGCCTGGAGTACAGGGGATCCTGGAAACACCATATATTTT.

The rearrangement links TRBV20-1 to TRBJ2-1; D perhaps matches TRBD2 (6 bases). Germline CDR1 DFQATT, CDR2 SNEGSKA (reference sequence). The V end lost 3 bases, the J end lost 0 bases, and 9 bases lay between the germline ends. The CDR3 is 14 amino acids. As DNA, the CDR3 is TGCAGTGCTAGTAGTAGCGGCTCCTACAATGAGCAGTTCTTC. Amino acid sequence: CSASSSGSYNEQFF.

This clone was observed once. This rearrangement joins TRBV2 to TRBJ2-1; D perhaps matches TRBD1 (6 bases). Trimming removed 8 bases from V and 10 bases from J, with 18 bases in between. This CDR3 has 13 residues. The germline V gene has CDR1 SNHLY and CDR2 FYNNEI. This CDR3 reads CASSLTGLGEQFF. For the CDR3, the DNA is TGTGCCAGCTCTTTAACAGGGTTAGGGGAGCAGTTCTTC.

This sequence joins TRBV5-5 and TRBJ1-1; 7 bases map to TRBD1. The CDR3 is made up of 14 amino acids. Germline loops: CDR1 SGHKS, CDR2 YYEKEE (reference sequence). V was clipped by 2 bases and J by 5 bases; unmatched bases: 6. CDR3 amino acids: CASSLYDRETEAFF. CDR3 bases: TGTGCCAGCAGCTTATACGACAGGGAAACTGAAGCTTTCTTT.

V and J are TRBV18 and TRBJ2-5; possible D gene TRBD1, 5 bases. The germline V gene encodes CDR1 KGHSH and CDR2 LQKENI. V was clipped by 5 bases and J by 2 bases, with 18 bases between them. This CDR3 has 16 residues. CDR3 region: CASSSVTPRGQETQYF. The CDR3 coding sequence is TGTGCCAGCTCATCCGTGACTCCTAGGGGACAAGAGACCCAGTACTTC.

The chain is built from TRBV6-5 and TRBJ1-1; D gene uncertain. Between the trimmed V and J ends, which lost 4 bases and 6 bases, there was a span of 12 bases. The length of the CDR3 is 13 residues. Germline V gene data show CDR1 as MNHEY and CDR2 as SVGAGI. The DNA of the CDR3 is TGTGCCAGCAGTTCCCCCTTACGGGCTGAAGCTTTCTTT. Translated, it gives CASSSPLRAEAFF.

This clone has a single count. The chain joins TRBV9 to TRBJ2-6, with unresolved D. The V end was cut by 0 bases, the J end by 4 bases, with 8 bases between. Germline-derived CDR1 and CDR2 are SGDLS and YYNGEE. The CDR3 contains 15 residues. The CDR3 DNA reads TGTGCCAGCAGCGTAGATGTGTCGGGGGCCAACGTCCTGACTTTC. Translated, it gives CASSVDVSGANVLTF.

This chain links TRBV6-5 with TRBJ2-7, with 13 bases matching TRBD2. The junction had 3 bases not matched to a gene; V was cut back by 5 bases and J by 2 bases. CDR1 and CDR2 from the germline V gene are MNHEY and SVGAGI. This CDR3 is built from 15 residues. The CDR3 is CASSTGTSGTYEQYF. CDR3 bases: TGTGCCAGCAGTACCGGGACTAGCGGGACCTACGAGCAGTACTTC.

The chain links TRBV7-6 to TRBJ2-1, with D uncertain. CDR3 length equals 15 residues. The V gene lost 5 bases and the J gene lost 5 bases, with 16 bases spanning the gap. The V gene's germline CDR1 is SGHVS and CDR2 FNYEAQ. This chain's CDR3 is CASSRSAAGNNEQFF. The CDR3 DNA reads as TGTGCCAGCAGCCGAAGCGCCGCTGGGAACAATGAGCAGTTCTTC.

The chain employs TRBV5-1 and TRBJ1-1; D remains unclear. Germline V gene sequence: CDR1 SGHRS, CDR2 YFSETQ. V was trimmed by 5 bases and J by 1 base, leaving 9 bases between them. This CDR3 is built from 13 residues. The CDR3 sequence: CASSPDPNTEAFF. The CDR3 nucleotides read TGCGCCAGCAGTCCAGACCCGAACACTGAAGCTTTCTTT. Together with reference TRBV5-1 and TRBJ1-1, the CDR3 gives the full variable domain: KAGVTQTPRYLIKTRGQQVTLSCSPISGHRSVSWYQQTPGQGLQFLFEYFSETQRNKGNFPGRFSGRQFSNSRSEMNVSTLELGDSALYLCASSPDPNTEAFFGQGTRLTVV.

This rearrangement joins TRBV28 to TRBJ1-1, with D possibly TRBD1 on 6 matching bases. Germline V gene sequence: CDR1 MDHEN, CDR2 SYDVKM. CDR3 length equals 15 residues. Deletions cut 11 bases from V and 3 bases from J, with 22 bases between. CDR3: CAGLDRRGGDTEAFF. The DNA for the CDR3 is TGTGCCGGATTAGACAGGAGAGGGGGGGACACTGAAGCTTTCTTT.

This chain joins TRBV6-4 and TRBJ2-2; maybe TRBD1 (6 bases). CDR1 is MRHNA, CDR2 SNTAGT, per germline. V was trimmed by 8 bases and J by 0 bases, leaving 13 bases between them. CDR3 length: 15 residues. The CDR3 loop reads CASDDRLTNTGELFF. CDR3 sequence (DNA): TGTGCCAGCGATGACAGGCTAACGAACACCGGGGAGCTGTTTTTT.

The rearrangement joins TRBV19 to TRBJ1-1, with TRBD1 as a possible D gene (5 bases). CDR1 and CDR2 from the germline V gene are LNHDA and SQIVND (reference sequence). With 1 base removed from V and 2 bases from J, the gap between germline ends came to 8 bases. This CDR3 spans 14 amino acids. DNA of the CDR3: TGTGCCAGTAGTATAGGACAGAAAAACACTGAAGCTTTCTTT. Its protein is CASSIGQKNTEAFF.

The V and J genes are TRBV7-8 and TRBJ1-4; TRBD1 is a possible D gene (5 bases). V lost 5 bases and J lost 0, with 25 bases in between. CDR3 length: 20 amino acids. The germline gives CDR1 SGHVS, CDR2 FQNEAQ. The CDR3 loop is CASSPRGVPFPPATNEKLFF. The CDR3 DNA reads as TGTGCCAGCAGCCCGAGGGGAGTGCCCTTCCCGCCGGCAACTAATGAAAAACTGTTTTTT.

This clone came up a few times. V usage is TRBV12-5 and J usage is TRBJ1-1; no clear D. V was pared by 0 bases and J by 1 base, with 12 bases between. Germline V gives CDR1 LGHNT, CDR2 FRNRAP. The CDR3 is 16 amino acids. As DNA, the CDR3 is TGTGCTAGTGGTTTGGTAACGGGCCGACCGAACACTGAAGCTTTCTTT. Protein: CASGLVTGRPNTEAFF.

This chain connects TRBV29-1 to TRBJ1-1; TRBD1 agrees at 9 bases. The germline V gene encodes CDR1 SQVTM and CDR2 ANQGSEA. This CDR3 comprises 13 residues. Trimming took 6 bases from V and 1 from J; bases not matched to a gene: 3. CDR3 DNA: TGCAGCGTACACAGGGGGCGGAACACTGAAGCTTTCTTT. Translating gives CSVHRGRNTEAFF.

V gene TRBV5-5 combines with J gene TRBJ2-3; D is uncertain. In germline, CDR1 is SGHKS, CDR2 YYEKEE (reference sequence). This CDR3 has 12 residues. Trimming removed 4 bases at V and 3 bases at J, with 6 bases between. The CDR3 loop is CASSLETDTQYF. DNA of the CDR3: TGTGCCAGCAGCCTAGAGACAGATACGCAGTATTTT.

The chain is built from TRBV5-1 and TRBJ2-7; perhaps TRBD1 as D (5 bases). Trimming left V 4 bases short and J 0 bases short, with 11 bases between. This CDR3 comprises 14 residues. Germline V gene data show CDR1 as SGHRS and CDR2 as YFSETQ. The chain's CDR3 is CASSPGHISYEQYF. Here the CDR3 DNA reads TGCGCCAGCAGCCCTGGACATATCTCCTACGAGCAGTACTTC.

The rearrangement uses TRBV12-3 or TRBV12-4 and TRBJ1-2; TRBD1 agrees at 9 bases. With V trimmed by 6 bases and J by 4 bases, 3 bases remained unmatched. The CDR3 length is 13 residues. The CDR3 reads CASRRTGVYGYTF. DNA for the CDR3: TGTGCCAGCAGACGGACAGGGGTCTATGGCTACACCTTC.

V usage is TRBV4-2 and J usage is TRBJ1-6; D is ambiguous. The germline V gene encodes CDR1 LGHNA and CDR2 YNFKEQ. The CDR3 spans 13 residues. V was shortened by 8 bases and J by 7 bases, with 12 bases between the two germline ends. The CDR3 loop reads CASLGRENSPLHF. For the CDR3, the DNA is TGTGCCAGCCTTGGACGGGAGAATTCACCCCTCCACTTT.

V is TRBV14 and J is TRBJ2-2; no clear D gene. CDR1 and CDR2 (germline): SGHDN, FVKESK. CDR3 length equals 13 residues. Between the trimmed V and J ends, which lost 7 bases and 2 bases, there was a span of 8 bases. The CDR3 protein is CASTNINTGELFF. The DNA for the CDR3 is TGTGCCAGCACAAATATAAACACCGGGGAGCTGTTTTTT. The full variable domain, in which reference TRBV14 and TRBJ2-2 provide the parts outside the CDR3, is EAGVTQFPSHSVIEKGQTVTLRCDPISGHDNLYWYRRVMGKEIKFLLHFVKESKQDESGMPNNRFLAERTGGTYSTLKVQPAELEDSGVYFCASTNINTGELFFGEGSRLTVL.

The rearrangement links TRBV6-1 to TRBJ1-1, with 7 positions matching TRBD1. Germline trimming cut 1 base from V and 4 bases from J; bases unmatched to any gene: 6. Per germline, CDR1 MNHNS and CDR2 SASEGT. CDR3 length: 15 amino acids. This CDR3 is CASSEVGGGLTEAFF. Written as DNA, the CDR3 is TGTGCCAGCAGTGAAGTAGGAGGGGGCCTCACTGAAGCTTTCTTT.

The CDR3 protein is CAWSAREFEPQHF. For the CDR3, the DNA is TGTGCCTGGAGTGCCAGGGAATTCGAGCCCCAGCATTTT. V and J are TRBV30 and TRBJ1-5; a weak D match, TRBD1 (5 bases). Germline V lookup: CDR1 GTSNPN, CDR2 SVGIG (reference sequence). V lost 1 base, J lost 8 bases, and 12 bases lay in between. CDR3 size: 13 residues.

CDR3 residues: CSVAGRLSGNTIYF. CDR3 in DNA: TGCAGCGTGGCGGGACGCCTCTCTGGAAACACCATATATTTT. The chain links TRBV29-1 to TRBJ1-3; possible D gene TRBD1, 5 bases. Trimming pared 6 bases from V and 0 bases from J, leaving 12 bases between. This CDR3 has 14 amino acids. Germline V lookup: CDR1 SQVTM, CDR2 ANQGSEA.

In this sample, this clone turned up a few times. The chain couples TRBV4-3 to TRBJ1-5; D ambiguous. This CDR3 comprises 15 residues. V was pared by 0 bases and J by 5 bases, with 11 bases between. Germline V gene sequence: CDR1 LGHNA, CDR2 YSLEER. This CDR3 is CASSQDKGVDQPQHF. The CDR3 DNA reads TGCGCCAGCAGCCAAGATAAGGGTGTAGATCAGCCCCAGCATTTT.

There are a few counts of this clone. The chain joins TRBV7-2 to TRBJ2-3; D not resolved. Germline V lookup: CDR1 SGHTA, CDR2 FQGNSA. With 0 bases removed from V and 2 bases from J, the gap between germline ends came to 6 bases. The CDR3 consists of 14 residues. CDR3 bases: TGTGCCAGCAGCTTAGCCCTTTCCACAGATACGCAGTATTTT. As protein: CASSLALSTDTQYF.